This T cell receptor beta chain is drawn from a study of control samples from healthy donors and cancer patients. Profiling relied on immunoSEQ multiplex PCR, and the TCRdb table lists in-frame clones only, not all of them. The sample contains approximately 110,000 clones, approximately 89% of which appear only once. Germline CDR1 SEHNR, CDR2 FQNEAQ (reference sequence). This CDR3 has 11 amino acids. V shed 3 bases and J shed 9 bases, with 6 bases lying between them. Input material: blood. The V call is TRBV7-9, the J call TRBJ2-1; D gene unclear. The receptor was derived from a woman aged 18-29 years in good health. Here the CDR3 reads CASSFIGEQFF. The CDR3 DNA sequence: TGTGCCAGCAGCTTTATCGGTGAGCAGTTCTTC. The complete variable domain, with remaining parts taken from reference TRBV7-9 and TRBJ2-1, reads DTGVSQNPRHKITKRGQNVTFRCDPISEHNRLYWYRQTLGQGPEFLTYFQNEAQLEKSRLLSDRFSAERPKGSFSTLEIQRTEQGDSAMYLCASSFIGEQFFGPGTRLTVL.